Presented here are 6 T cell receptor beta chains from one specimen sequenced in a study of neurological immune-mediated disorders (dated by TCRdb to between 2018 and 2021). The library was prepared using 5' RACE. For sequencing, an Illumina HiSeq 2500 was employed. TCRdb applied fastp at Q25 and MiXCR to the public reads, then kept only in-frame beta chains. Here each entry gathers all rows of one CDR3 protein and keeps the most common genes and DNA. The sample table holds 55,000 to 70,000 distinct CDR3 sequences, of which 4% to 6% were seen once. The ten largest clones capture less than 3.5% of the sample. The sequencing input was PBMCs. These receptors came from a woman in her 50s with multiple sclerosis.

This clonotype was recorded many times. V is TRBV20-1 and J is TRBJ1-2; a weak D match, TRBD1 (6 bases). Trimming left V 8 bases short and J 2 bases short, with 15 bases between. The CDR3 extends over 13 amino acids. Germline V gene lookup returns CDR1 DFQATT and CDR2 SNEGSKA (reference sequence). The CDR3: CSPGDGDNYGYTF. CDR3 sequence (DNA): TGCAGTCCAGGGGACGGCGACAACTATGGCTACACCTTC.

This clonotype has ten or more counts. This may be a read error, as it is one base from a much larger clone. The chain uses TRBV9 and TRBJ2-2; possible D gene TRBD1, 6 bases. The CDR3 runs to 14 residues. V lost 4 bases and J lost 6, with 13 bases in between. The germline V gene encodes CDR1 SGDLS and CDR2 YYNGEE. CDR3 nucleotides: TGTGCCAGCAGCCTCGGAAAGGGGGCCGGGGAGCTGTTTTTT. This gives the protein CASSLGKGAGELFF.

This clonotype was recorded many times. This CDR3 is CSARDARGGDEAFF. The CDR3 DNA reads TGCAGTGCTCGGGACGCCCGTGGTGGGGATGAAGCTTTCTTT. The J gene is TRBJ1-1, the V gene TRBV20-1; possible D gene TRBD1, 5 bases. The CDR3 is 14 amino acids. Trimming shortened V by 5 bases and J by 7 bases, and 20 bases separated the two germline ends. Germline values: CDR1 DFQATT, CDR2 SNEGSKA (reference sequence).

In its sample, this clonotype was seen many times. This CDR3 reads CASSYSSPPSRGYTF. CDR3 in DNA: TGTGCCAGCAGTTACTCTTCCCCCCCCAGTAGGGGCTACACCTTC. The chain links TRBV6-2 or TRBV6-3 to TRBJ1-2, with D hard to call. The CDR3 contains 15 residues. Germline V gene lookup returns CDR1 MNHEY and CDR2 SVGEGT. V was pared by 0 bases and J by 8 bases, with 16 bases between.

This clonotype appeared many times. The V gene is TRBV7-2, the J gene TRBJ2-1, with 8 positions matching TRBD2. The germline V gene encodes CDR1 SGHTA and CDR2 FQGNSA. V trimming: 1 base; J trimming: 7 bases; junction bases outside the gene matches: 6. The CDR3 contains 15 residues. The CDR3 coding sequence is TGTGCCAGCAGCTTAGGGGTAGCGGGGAGGAATGAGCAGTTCTTC. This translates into CASSLGVAGRNEQFF.

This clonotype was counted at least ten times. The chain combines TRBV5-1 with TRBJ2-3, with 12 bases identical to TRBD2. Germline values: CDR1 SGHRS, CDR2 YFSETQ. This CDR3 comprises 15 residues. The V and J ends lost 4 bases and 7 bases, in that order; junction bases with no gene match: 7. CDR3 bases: TGCGCCAGCAGCGCGACTAGCGGGGGACCAAATACGCAGTATTTT. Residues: CASSATSGGPNTQYF. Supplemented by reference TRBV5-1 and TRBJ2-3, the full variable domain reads KAGVTQTPRYLIKTRGQQVTLSCSPISGHRSVSWYQQTPGQGLQFLFEYFSETQRNKGNFPGRFSGRQFSNSRSEMNVSTLELGDSALYLCASSATSGGPNTQYFGPGTRLTVL.